This T cell receptor beta chain was identified in a study of naive and memory T cell subsets. The library had UMIs added by 3' ligation of an oligonucleotide to TCR cDNA. Ligated cDNA underwent four rounds of PCR with nested alpha and beta constant region primers and SP2. TCRdb reprocessed the 5' RACE reads with MiXCR, giving one entry per CDR3 protein. The sample includes about 48,000 distinct CDR3 sequences, around 5% of them seen just once. Germline V gene sequence: CDR1 DFQATT, CDR2 SNEGSKA (reference sequence). The CDR3 spans 15 residues. V gave up 5 bases and J gave up 1 base, with 16 bases separating them. The table lists this clonotype with many counts.

This TCR was sampled from a female donor in good health. The genes are TRBV20-1 and TRBJ2-3; a possible D gene is TRBD2 (5 bases). CDR3 in amino acids: CSAPRVPSRTDTQYF. In nucleotides, the CDR3 is TGCAGTGCTCCGCGGGTCCCAAGCCGCACAGATACGCAGTATTTT.